This T cell receptor (beta chain) was found in a study of blood T cell repertoires in COVID-19. Study in general: Symptom resolution, clearance, or two negative PCRs marked donors in Cohort 3 as recovered. Sample material is recorded as cDNA or gDNA derived from T cells, B-cell-depleted T cells, or PBMCs.

The ends lost 0 bases at V and 0 bases at J; junction bases unmatched: 3. In germline, CDR1 is SGDLS, CDR2 YYNGEE. The CDR3 sequence is 15 residues long. Assignments of participants to cohorts depended upon their own reported clinical history. In the source study's methods: It was from reference gene primer amplification that nucleated cell counts were estimated. TCRdb keeps only in-frame clones here, not all; method: immunoSEQ multiplex PCR. V and J calls and clone size are given by that table; D and trimming were obtained from the DNA. The table includes 300,000 to 450,000 clones, around 87% detected once.

The J gene is TRBJ2-7, the V gene TRBV9, with TRBD2 matching 7 bases. This clonotype originated in a man aged 40-55 years in a cohort exposed to, infected with or recovered from COVID-19 (not recorded which). Sequencing used PBMCs or T cells enriched from blood (not recorded which). Written as DNA, the CDR3 is TGTGCCAGCAGCGTAGAACCGGGAGGCTCCTACGAGCAGTACTTC. This encodes CASSVEPGGSYEQYF.